This record concerns one T cell receptor beta chain sequence. The data belong to a study of beta chain features in type 1 diabetes. cDNA synthesis used the whole RNA isolate, giving expressed TCRB sequences. Assay used: immunoSEQ multiplex PCR; TCRdb lists only in-frame clones, some missing. Altogether about 360,000 clones are present, around an eighth being singletons, with the ten largest covering about 0.017%. The CDR3 runs 13 residues. Trimming at V came to 3 bases and at J to 6 bases, leaving 4 bases not matched to a gene. CDR1 and CDR2 (germline): KGHSH, LQKENI. This sequence was found in a man in his late teens or twenties in good health. The sample comprised naive CD4+ T cells from blood. The chain recombines TRBV18 with TRBJ1-2; 7 nucleotides align to TRBD1. CDR3 amino acids: CASSPGTENGYTF. For the CDR3, the DNA is TGTGCCAGCTCACCCGGGACAGAAAATGGCTACACCTTC. The full variable domain, its missing parts supplied by reference TRBV18 and TRBJ1-2, is NAGVMQNPRHLVRRRGQEARLRCSPMKGHSHVYWYRQLPEEGLKFMVYLQKENIIDESGMPKERFSAEFPKEGPSILRIQQVVRGDSAAYFCASSPGTENGYTFGSGTRLTVV.